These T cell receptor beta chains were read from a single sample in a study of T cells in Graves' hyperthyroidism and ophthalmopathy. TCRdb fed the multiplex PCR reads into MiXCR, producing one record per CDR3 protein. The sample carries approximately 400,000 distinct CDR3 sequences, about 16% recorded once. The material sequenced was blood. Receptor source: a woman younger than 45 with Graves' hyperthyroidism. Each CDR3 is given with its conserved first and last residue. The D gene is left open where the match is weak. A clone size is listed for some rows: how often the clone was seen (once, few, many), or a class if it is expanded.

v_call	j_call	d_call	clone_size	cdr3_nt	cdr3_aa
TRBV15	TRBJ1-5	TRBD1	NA	TGTGCCACCAGCGCTGGACAGGCTAGCAATCAGCCCCAGCATTTT	CATSAGQASNQPQHF
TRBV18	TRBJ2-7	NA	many	TGTGCCAGCTCACCACCGGCAGGGCATACCGTTTTCGAGCAGTACTTC	CASSPPAGHTVFEQYF
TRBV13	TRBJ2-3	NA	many	TGTGCCAGCAGCCTCGGCCGATCTACGCAGTATTTT	CASSLGRSTQYF
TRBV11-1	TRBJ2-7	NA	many	TGTGCCAGCAGCCCCACCTTCAATAACGTCGAGCAGTACTTC	CASSPTFNNVEQYF
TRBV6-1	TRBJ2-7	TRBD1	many	TGTGCCAGCAAACTTACAGGGGACTCCTACGAGCAGTACTTC	CASKLTGDSYEQYF
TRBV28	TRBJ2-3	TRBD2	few	TGTGCCAGCAGGGGAGGGAGGACGGGCACTAGCACAGATACGCAGTATTTT	CASRGGRTGTSTDTQYF
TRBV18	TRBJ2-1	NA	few	TGTGCCAGCTCACCCGGGGCCGGGTCCCAATTTGGCAATGAGCAGTTCTTC	CASSPGAGSQFGNEQFF
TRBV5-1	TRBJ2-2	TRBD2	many	TGCGCCAGCAGCTCCGGGGTTCTAGCGGCCTCGAACACCGGGGAGCTGTTTTTT	CASSSGVLAASNTGELFF
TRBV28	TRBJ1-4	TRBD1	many	TGTGCCAGCAGCCCGACAGGGAAGGGGGGTCGTTACGCTGAAAAACTGTTTTTT	CASSPTGKGGRYAEKLFF
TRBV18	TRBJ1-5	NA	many	TGTGCCAGCTCACCACCGGAATACCTAGGGCCCCAGCATTTT	CASSPPEYLGPQHF
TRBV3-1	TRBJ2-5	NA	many	TGTGCCAGCAGCCAGCGGGGGACAGATCAAGAGACCCAGTACTTC	CASSQRGTDQETQYF
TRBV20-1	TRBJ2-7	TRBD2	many	TGCAGTGCTAGATTTGGGGGGGCCTACGAGCAGTACTTC	CSARFGGAYEQYF
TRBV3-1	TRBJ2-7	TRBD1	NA	TGTGCCAGCAGCCCGCCGGACAGGAGGACCTACGAGCAGTACTTC	CASSPPDRRTYEQYF
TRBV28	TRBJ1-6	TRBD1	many	TGTGCCAGCAGTTCCCCGGGACAGGGCGGATATTCACCCCTCCACTTT	CASSSPGQGGYSPLHF
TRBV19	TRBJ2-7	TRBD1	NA	TGTGCCAGTAGCCGCCGGGACAGGGGAGCCCACGAGCAGTACTTC	CASSRRDRGAHEQYF
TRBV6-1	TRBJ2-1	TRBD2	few	TGTGCCAGCAGTTATCGCGGGAGAAACGGTGAGCAGTTCTTC	CASSYRGRNGEQFF
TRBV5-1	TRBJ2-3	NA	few	TGCGCCAGCAGCTTGGTACAGGTGACAGATACGCAGTATTTT	CASSLVQVTDTQYF
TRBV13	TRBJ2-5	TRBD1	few	TGTGCCAGCAGCTCCTCCGGGACAGATCAAGAGACCCAGTACTTC	CASSSSGTDQETQYF
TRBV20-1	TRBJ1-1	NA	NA	TGCAGTGCTAGAGATGGAGGGTCGAACACTGAAGCTTTCTTT	CSARDGGSNTEAFF
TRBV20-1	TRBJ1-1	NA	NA	TGCAGTGCTAGTTATGTTACCGAAGCTTTCTTT	CSASYVTEAFF
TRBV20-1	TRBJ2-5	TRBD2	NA	TGCAGTGCTAGAGATAGACGGGGGGGGGAGACCCAGTACTTC	CSARDRRGGETQYF
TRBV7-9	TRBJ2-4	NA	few	TGTGCCAGCAGCGCGTTGGACGGACTCGGGATTCAGTACTTC	CASSALDGLGIQYF
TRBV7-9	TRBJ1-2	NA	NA	TGTGCCAGCAGCGGTCGGAAACAGGGAATCTATGGCTACACCTTC	CASSGRKQGIYGYTF
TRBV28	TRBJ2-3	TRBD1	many	TGTGCCAGCAGCCAGCGGACAGGCCCAGATACGCAGTATTTT	CASSQRTGPDTQYF
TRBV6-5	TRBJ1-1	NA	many	TGTGCCAGCAGTTACATAGAGAACACTGAAGCTTTCTTT	CASSYIENTEAFF